This T cell receptor beta chain was obtained from a study of T cell responses to AZD1222 COVID-19 vaccine. Germline loops: CDR1 LNHDA, CDR2 SQIVND (reference sequence). The V segment lost 4 bases and the J segment 0 bases; nucleotides outside the gene matches: 6. The CDR3 covers 16 residues. The method was immunoSEQ multiplex PCR; TCRdb's version includes in-frame clones alone and lacks a portion of them. The sample records 150,000 to 200,000 clones, about 87% being singletons. The receptor comes from an adult in good health. The input for sequencing was peripheral blood, taken on day 0 of MenACWY control vaccination. The chain employs TRBV19 and TRBJ1-5; TRBD1 agrees at 7 bases. This CDR3 reads CASSTNRGYSNQPQHF. The CDR3 region has the DNA TGTGCCAGTAGTACAAACAGGGGATATAGCAATCAGCCCCAGCATTTT.